The 31 T cell receptor beta chains in this list originate from one sample, sequenced in a study of T cell repertoires in ileal Crohn's disease. Measured with immunoSEQ multiplex PCR; TCRdb has only the in-frame clones, and not every one. This table has 15,000 or so clones, less than 90% appearing once. Sequenced: ileal tissue. All receptors derive from an adult with Crohn's disease.

The rearrangement joins TRBV27 to TRBJ1-6, with 8 bases that match TRBD1. Germline CDR1 reads MNHEY; CDR2 reads SMNVEV (reference sequence). The CDR3 is 16 amino acids. J was trimmed by 1 base and V by 5 bases; bases with no gene match: 4. Written as DNA, the CDR3 is TGTGCCAGCAGTATAGACAGGGGATCCTATAATTCACCCCTCCACTTT. Its protein is CASSIDRGSYNSPLHF.

CDR3 in amino acids: CASRRENSNQPQHF. CDR3 DNA: TGTGCCAGCAGGAGGGAAAATAGCAATCAGCCCCAGCATTTT. The chain is built from TRBV6-6 and TRBJ1-5; D uncertain. This CDR3 is built from 14 residues. Germline assignment: CDR1 MNHNY and CDR2 SVGAGI (reference sequence). V was cut by 6 bases and J by 0 bases, with 9 bases left in between.

This clone came up a few times. The chain recombines TRBV5-4 with TRBJ1-6, with D possibly TRBD1 on 5 matching bases. This CDR3 contains 15 residues. V lost 0 bases to trimming and J lost 9 bases, with 13 bases between them. The germline V gene encodes CDR1 SGHNT and CDR2 YYREEE (reference sequence). The CDR3 region is CASSLGGQRTSPLHF. The CDR3, as DNA: TGTGCCAGCAGCTTGGGGGGCCAAAGGACTTCACCCCTCCACTTT. The full variable domain, with the rest looked up from reference TRBV5-4 and TRBJ1-6, is ETGVTQSPTHLIKTRGQQVTLRCSSQSGHNTVSWYQQALGQGPQFIFQYYREEENGRGNFPPRFSGLQFPNYSSELNVNALELDDSALYLCASSLGGQRTSPLHFGNGTRLTVT.

This sequence joins TRBV7-2 and TRBJ2-7; 11 bases line up with TRBD2. The CDR3 sequence is 16 residues long. Germline assignment: CDR1 SGHTA and CDR2 FQGNSA. Trimming cost V 1 base and J 3 bases; bases outside gene matches: 5. DNA of the CDR3: TGTGCCAGCAGCTTAGTAGCCCTAGCGGGAGGCTACGAGCAGTACTTC. Translated, it gives CASSLVALAGGYEQYF.

This sequence joins TRBV6-6 and TRBJ1-1; TRBD1 agrees at 7 bases. The CDR3 covers 15 residues. Germline CDR1 and CDR2: MNHNY and SVGAGI (reference sequence). After removal of 5 bases from V and 7 bases from J, the junction contained 13 bases not matched to a gene. The chain's CDR3 is CASSQRRGGHDEAFF. The DNA of the CDR3 is TGTGCCAGCAGTCAGAGGAGAGGGGGCCACGATGAAGCTTTCTTT.

A single count supports this clone. At one end, the junction sequence differs from germline, possibly due to a read error. The chain couples TRBV5-1 to TRBJ2-3, with D possibly being TRBD1 (6 bases). Germline CDR1 is SGHRS and CDR2 is YFSETQ. The CDR3 is 16 amino acids. CDR3 bases: TGCGCCAGCAGCTCCGAGGGGGACATAGGCACAGGTACGCAGTATTTT. It encodes CASSSEGDIGTGTQYF.

CDR3: CASSLDGVGLAGGFVTQYF. In nucleotides, the CDR3 is TGCGCCAGCAGCTTGGATGGGGTCGGACTAGCGGGAGGGTTCGTTACGCAGTATTTT. This sequence joins TRBV5-1 and TRBJ2-3; 15 bases align to TRBD2. Unmatched junction bases numbered 13, after V lost 0 bases and J lost 8 bases. CDR3 size: 19 residues. The germline gives CDR1 SGHRS, CDR2 YFSETQ.

The gene calls are TRBV7-2 and TRBJ2-5; the D is unclear. The CDR3 spans 12 residues. Germline V gene lookup returns CDR1 SGHTA and CDR2 FQGNSA. Trimming removed 0 bases at V and 5 bases at J, with 4 bases between. The CDR3 nucleotides are TGTGCCAGCAGCTTAGCTCGGGAGACCCAGTACTTC. Protein: CASSLARETQYF.

This clone is a singleton in its sample. The chain joins TRBV6-1 to TRBJ1-2; D remains ambiguous. The V gene lost 3 bases and the J gene lost 7 bases, with 12 bases spanning the gap. Germline V gene lookup returns CDR1 MNHNS and CDR2 SASEGT. This CDR3 has 13 residues. CDR3 protein: CASSDRGAGGYTF. The CDR3 nucleotides are TGTGCCAGCAGTGATCGAGGAGCGGGTGGCTACACCTTC.

Details on this clone: Other DNA sequences in the same sample also yield this CDR3. The chain recombines TRBV4-1 with TRBJ1-6, with 7 bases that match TRBD1. The CDR3 extends over 20 amino acids. The germline V gene encodes CDR1 MGHRA and CDR2 YSYEKL. The ends lost 4 bases at V and 0 bases at J; junction bases unmatched: 15. The DNA of the CDR3 is TGCGCCAGCAGCCTCCGACACGGGACAGACTTTAGCTCCTATAATTCACCCCTCCACTTT. Translating it yields CASSLRHGTDFSSYNSPLHF.

This clone appeared once. The V and J genes are TRBV2 and TRBJ2-7; TRBD2 is a possible D gene (6 bases). V was shortened by 7 bases and J by 2 bases, with 12 bases between the two germline ends. Germline CDR1 SNHLY, CDR2 FYNNEI. The CDR3 has 13 amino acids. The CDR3, as DNA: TGTGCCAGCACAACGGGACTTGCCTACGAGCAGTACTTC. It codes for CASTTGLAYEQYF.

The J gene is TRBJ2-6, the V gene TRBV19; the D is unclear. Germline lookup yields CDR1 LNHDA and CDR2 SQIVND (reference sequence). The CDR3 extends over 15 amino acids. V was clipped by 2 bases and J by 1 base, with 6 bases between them. CDR3 nucleotide sequence: TGTGCCAGTAGTATAAGCGTTTCTGGGGCCAACGTCCTGACTTTC. The encoded protein is CASSISVSGANVLTF.

The CDR3 protein is CASSLAGGDSPLHF. As DNA, the CDR3 is TGTGCCAGCAGCTTAGCGGGGGGGGATTCACCCCTCCACTTT. The genes are TRBV7-3 and TRBJ1-6, with D perhaps matching TRBD1 (5 bases). Per germline, CDR1 SGHTA and CDR2 FQGTGA. The CDR3 is 14 amino acids. V was pared by 2 bases and J by 8 bases, with 10 bases between.

The V gene is TRBV14, the J gene TRBJ2-7; 10 bases align to TRBD1. This CDR3 contains 16 residues. J gave up 5 bases and V 2 bases, and 9 bases lay outside the gene matches. The germline V gene encodes CDR1 SGHDN and CDR2 FVKESK. CDR3 DNA: TGTGCCAGCAGCCAAACGGGGGGACAGGGGAGAAACGAGCAGTACTTC. Its protein product is CASSQTGGQGRNEQYF.

The V and J genes are TRBV7-9 and TRBJ1-5; no clear D. V lost 5 bases and J lost 7, with 15 bases in between. The CDR3 contains 14 residues. Germline V gene sequence: CDR1 SEHNR, CDR2 FQNEAQ (reference sequence). CDR3 DNA sequence: TGTGCCAGCAGCCTGGACGGTTCGGGGCAGCCCCAGCATTTT. Protein product: CASSLDGSGQPQHF. Looking up the rest from reference TRBV7-9 and TRBJ1-5 gives the full variable domain: DTGVSQNPRHKITKRGQNVTFRCDPISEHNRLYWYRQTLGQGPEFLTYFQNEAQLEKSRLLSDRFSAERPKGSFSTLEIQRTEQGDSAMYLCASSLDGSGQPQHFGDGTRLSIL.

The chain is built from TRBV7-2 and TRBJ2-7; possible D gene TRBD2, 5 bases. V lost 1 base to trimming and J lost 7 bases, with 14 bases between them. CDR3 size: 14 residues. Germline V lookup: CDR1 SGHTA, CDR2 FQGNSA. The CDR3 region is CASSLGEWMGEQYF. For the CDR3, the DNA is TGTGCCAGCAGCTTAGGGGAGTGGATGGGGGAGCAGTACTTC.

This chain connects TRBV5-4 to TRBJ1-2, with D possibly being TRBD1 (6 bases). In germline, CDR1 is SGHNT, CDR2 YYREEE (reference sequence). The CDR3 has 15 residues. V was trimmed by 5 bases and J by 8 bases, leaving 22 bases between them. The CDR3 DNA follows: TGTGCCAGCAGACTAGGGGGGGGGTATGAAAAAGGCTACACCTTC. Translating it yields CASRLGGGYEKGYTF.

The chain recombines TRBV23-1 with TRBJ1-2, with TRBD1 matching 9 bases. TRBV23-1 is flagged as an ORF with uncertain function. The CDR3 consists of 16 residues. The V segment lost 0 bases and the J segment 7 bases; nucleotides outside the gene matches: 9. For the CDR3, the DNA is TGCGCCAGCAGTCAATCACCCCCGGGACAGGGCGGTGGCTACACCTTC. As protein: CASSQSPPGQGGGYTF.

The J gene is TRBJ1-6, the V gene TRBV9, with 8 bases matching TRBD1. With 5 bases clipped from V and 6 bases from J, the junction kept 4 bases outside the gene matches. This CDR3 contains 14 residues. Germline V CDR1 and CDR2: SGDLS, YYNGEE. The CDR3 loop is CASRAGQGNSPLHF. The DNA of the CDR3 is TGTGCCAGCAGGGCCGGACAGGGTAATTCACCCCTCCACTTT. Full variable domain (rest looked up from reference TRBV9 and TRBJ1-6): DSGVTQTPKHLITATGQRVTLRCSPRSGDLSVYWYQQSLDQGLQFLIQYYNGEERAKGNILERFSAQQFPDLHSELNLSSLELGDSALYFCASRAGQGNSPLHFGNGTRLTVT.

The chain combines TRBV10-2 with TRBJ1-2; D is unresolved. V lost 8 bases, J lost 4 bases, and 14 bases lay in between. The CDR3 sequence is 13 residues long. Germline V gene data show CDR1 as WSHSY and CDR2 as SAAADI. The CDR3 is CASRPGIFYGYTF. CDR3 coding DNA: TGCGCCAGCCGGCCCGGGATCTTCTATGGCTACACCTTC.

The rearrangement joins TRBV5-1 to TRBJ1-2, with D perhaps TRBD1 (6 bases). V shed 4 bases and J shed 5 bases, with 18 bases lying between them. This CDR3 spans 15 amino acids. CDR1 SGHRS and CDR2 YFSETQ come from the germline V gene. The CDR3 DNA reads TGCGCCAGCAGCCAGGGGTTCGGGGGGGAATATGGCTACACCTTC. Residues: CASSQGFGGEYGYTF.

This clone was counted once. The gene calls are TRBV7-2 and TRBJ2-3; maybe TRBD2 (6 bases). Germline loops: CDR1 SGHTA, CDR2 FQGNSA. The CDR3 loop spans 15 amino acids. V lost 1 base, J lost 4 bases, and 12 bases lay in between. The CDR3 DNA is TGTGCCAGCAGCTTAGACGGCGGGGAGTCAGATACGCAGTATTTT. It codes for CASSLDGGESDTQYF.

This clone showed up just a few times. V and J are TRBV5-1 and TRBJ2-1; TRBD2 agrees at 11 bases. There are 15 residues in the CDR3. The germline V gene encodes CDR1 SGHRS and CDR2 YFSETQ. V was pared by 3 bases and J by 9 bases, with 8 bases of the junction left unmatched. CDR3: CASSWGSGRAGEQFF. The CDR3 DNA reads TGCGCCAGCAGCTGGGGTAGCGGGAGGGCCGGTGAGCAGTTCTTC.

The rearrangement joins TRBV27 to TRBJ1-5, with D perhaps matching TRBD1 (5 bases). The V end was cut by 4 bases, the J end by 4 bases, with 8 bases between. CDR1 and CDR2 (germline): MNHEY, SMNVEV (reference sequence). This CDR3 has 13 residues. Here the CDR3 DNA reads TGTGCCAGCAGTTGGACAAGAAATCAGCCCCAGCATTTT. Residues: CASSWTRNQPQHF.

J is TRBJ2-7 and V is TRBV9, with 10 bases matching TRBD2. V was clipped by 4 bases and J by 0 bases; unmatched bases: 4. This CDR3 is 15 amino acids long. Germline V lookup: CDR1 SGDLS, CDR2 YYNGEE. The CDR3 nucleotides read TGTGCCAGCAGCAGTAGCGGGGGGTCCTCCTACGAGCAGTACTTC. This translates into CASSSSGGSSYEQYF.

The chain joins TRBV2 to TRBJ2-1; D not certain. The CDR3 runs to 12 residues. From germline, CDR1 is SNHLY and CDR2 FYNNEI. The germline V and J ends were trimmed by 5 bases and 8 bases, with 10 bases remaining between them. The CDR3 protein is CASSLRGDEQFF. DNA for the CDR3: TGTGCCAGCAGTTTGAGAGGCGATGAGCAGTTCTTC.

V and J are TRBV5-1 and TRBJ1-4, with D tentatively TRBD1 (6 bases). The CDR3 length is 14 residues. V lost 6 bases and J lost 5, with 14 bases in between. The germline V gene encodes CDR1 SGHRS and CDR2 YFSETQ. CDR3 nucleotide sequence: TGCGCCAGCACCATGGACAGTGGAAATGAAAAACTGTTTTTT. Amino acids: CASTMDSGNEKLFF.

The chain combines TRBV27 with TRBJ1-1; 7 nucleotides line up with TRBD1. From germline, CDR1 is MNHEY and CDR2 SMNVEV (reference sequence). The length of the CDR3 is 14 residues. V shed 3 bases and J 4 bases; nucleotides not matched to a gene: 5. The CDR3 loop is CASSFTTGVTEAFF. The DNA for the CDR3 is TGTGCCAGCAGTTTCACCACAGGGGTCACTGAAGCTTTCTTT.

The V call is TRBV27, the J call TRBJ2-7, with D maybe TRBD2 (5 bases). Trimming removed 6 bases at V and 6 bases at J, with 18 bases between. This CDR3 has 14 residues. The germline V gene encodes CDR1 MNHEY and CDR2 SMNVEV (reference sequence). CDR3 sequence (DNA): TGTGCCAGCAGACAGTCAAGGGAGTACGGCGAGCAGTACTTC. This codes for CASRQSREYGEQYF.

This sequence joins TRBV29-1 and TRBJ2-1, with TRBD2 matching 11 bases. The CDR3 spans 14 residues. The V and J ends lost 7 bases and 5 bases, in that order; junction bases with no gene match: 7. Germline CDR1 is SQVTM and CDR2 is ANQGSEA. CDR3 protein: CSAETSGVNNEQFF. As DNA, the CDR3 is TGCAGCGCCGAGACTAGCGGGGTAAACAATGAGCAGTTCTTC.

V and J are TRBV5-1 and TRBJ2-5, with 7 bases fitting TRBD1. V trimming: 2 bases; J trimming: 2 bases; junction bases outside the gene matches: 6. Germline values: CDR1 SGHRS, CDR2 YFSETQ. The CDR3 covers 15 residues. The CDR3 loop is CASSFFPGQQETQYF. CDR3 coding DNA: TGCGCCAGCAGCTTTTTTCCGGGACAGCAAGAGACCCAGTACTTC. The full variable domain, its missing parts supplied by reference TRBV5-1 and TRBJ2-5, is KAGVTQTPRYLIKTRGQQVTLSCSPISGHRSVSWYQQTPGQGLQFLFEYFSETQRNKGNFPGRFSGRQFSNSRSEMNVSTLELGDSALYLCASSFFPGQQETQYFGPGTRLLVL.